This TCR beta chain is drawn from a study of cytomegalovirus exposure and HLA in healthy donors. PCR involved 60 Vbeta and 13 Jbeta primers. Sequenced by immunoSEQ multiplex PCR; TCRdb stores in-frame clones only, minus some. The sample lists approximately 270,000 clones; approximately 80% were seen once. CDR1 and CDR2 (germline): MNHEY, SVGAGI. CDR3 length: 14 amino acids. The J segment lost 5 bases and the V segment lost 2 bases, leaving 4 bases of the junction unmatched. Sequences were obtained from PBMCs. The clonotype originates from a girl aged 2 to 9 in good health and CMV-seronegative. This chain links TRBV6-5 with TRBJ2-5, with 8 bases matching TRBD2. For the CDR3, the DNA is TGTGCCAGCAGTTACCCGGGGGGGCGGGAGACCCAGTACTTC. Its translation is CASSYPGGRETQYF.